A single sample is the source of the 30 T cell receptor beta chains below, sequenced in a study of blood T cell repertoires in COVID-19. The table came from immunoSEQ multiplex PCR; TCRdb's copy has only in-frame clones and leaves some out. Among more than 150,000 clones listed, around 81% were seen once. Material for sequencing was peripheral blood. These receptors all stem from a man aged 70-80 years who had recovered from COVID-19.

V is TRBV11-2 and J is TRBJ2-7; the D gene is possibly TRBD2 (5 bases). The germline CDR1 and CDR2 sequences are SGHAT and FQNNGV. The V gene lost 0 bases and the J gene lost 2 bases, with 11 bases spanning the gap. The CDR3 is 15 amino acids. The CDR3 DNA reads as TGTGCCAGCAGCTTAGATCGAGGGTTAGCCTACGAGCAGTACTTC. Translating gives CASSLDRGLAYEQYF.

This sequence joins TRBV19 and TRBJ2-7, with D tentatively TRBD1 (5 bases). This CDR3 comprises 15 residues. Germline values: CDR1 LNHDA, CDR2 SQIVND (reference sequence). Trimming shortened V by 6 bases and J by 0 bases, and 15 bases separated the two germline ends. The chain's CDR3 is CASRDTQHYSYEQYF. CDR3 in DNA: TGTGCCAGTAGGGACACCCAACATTACTCCTACGAGCAGTACTTC.

The chain recombines TRBV14 with TRBJ1-5, with TRBD1 identical over 7 bases. Looked up from germline, CDR1 is SGHDN and CDR2 is FVKESK. V lost 4 bases, J lost 3 bases, and 9 bases stayed unmatched. The CDR3 spans 16 residues. The CDR3 sequence is CASSLKGQSINQPQHF. The CDR3 bases are TGTGCCAGCAGCCTTAAGGGACAGTCCATCAATCAGCCCCAGCATTTT.

The genes are TRBV19 and TRBJ2-5; 7 positions agree with TRBD1. Germline lookup yields CDR1 LNHDA and CDR2 SQIVND (reference sequence). The CDR3 loop spans 17 amino acids. V trimming: 3 bases; J trimming: 5 bases; junction bases outside the gene matches: 15. The CDR3 nucleotides read TGTGCCAGTAGTATTGTGTTTGGTGAGGGGGCCGGCGAGACCCAGTACTTC. Protein sequence: CASSIVFGEGAGETQYF.

The rearrangement links TRBV6-5 to TRBJ1-1; a possible D gene is TRBD1 (5 bases). The CDR3 has 15 amino acids. Germline V gene sequence: CDR1 MNHEY, CDR2 SVGAGI. V shed 9 bases and J shed 1 base, with 18 bases lying between them. The CDR3, as DNA: TGTGCCAGACAGGCCTCGCGTAGTGGGAACACTGAAGCTTTCTTT. It translates to CARQASRSGNTEAFF.

This clone was counted a single time. The chain couples TRBV7-3 to TRBJ2-1, with TRBD2 matching over 14 bases. Germline lookup yields CDR1 SGHTA and CDR2 FQGTGA. Losses at the gene ends were 5 bases for V and 12 bases for J; bases not matched to a gene: 6. This CDR3 is 14 amino acids long. Here the CDR3 reads CASSPGTSGSLQFF. In DNA, the CDR3 is TGTGCCAGCAGCCCCGGGACTAGCGGGAGTTTGCAGTTCTTC.

The rearrangement uses TRBV5-4 and TRBJ1-2; D perhaps matches TRBD1 (5 bases). The CDR3 loop spans 15 amino acids. Between the trimmed V and J ends, which lost 4 bases and 4 bases, there was a span of 17 bases. Germline lookup yields CDR1 SGHNT and CDR2 YYREEE (reference sequence). CDR3 coding DNA: TGTGCCAGCAGCGTGGACACGCCCCAGGCCTATGGCTACACCTTC. The encoded protein is CASSVDTPQAYGYTF.

This rearrangement joins TRBV3-1 (or the pseudogene TRBV3-2) to TRBJ1-3; perhaps TRBD1 as D (6 bases). Trimming took off 1 base at V and 0 bases at J, with 10 bases between the two ends. The CDR3 has 16 residues. CDR1 and CDR2 from the germline V gene are LGHDT and YNNKEL (reference sequence). CDR3 sequence: CASSQGWTASGNTIYF. CDR3 nucleotides: TGTGCCAGCAGCCAAGGTTGGACAGCCTCTGGAAACACCATATATTTT.

The chain joins TRBV6-2 or TRBV6-3 to TRBJ2-7; D perhaps matches TRBD1 (7 bases). The CDR3 consists of 15 residues. V was clipped by 2 bases and J by 5 bases, with 16 bases between them. Germline CDR1 and CDR2: MNHEY and SVGEGT. The CDR3 sequence is CASSYRGTERHEQYF. The CDR3 DNA reads TGTGCCAGCAGTTACCGCGGGACAGAGCGGCACGAGCAGTACTTC.

The chain is built from TRBV5-1 and TRBJ2-3, with a tentative D call TRBD1 (6 bases). In germline, CDR1 is SGHRS, CDR2 YFSETQ. The germline V and J ends were trimmed by 4 bases and 0 bases, with 15 bases remaining between them. CDR3 length: 16 amino acids. The CDR3: CASSLGAQGSTDTQYF. For the CDR3, the DNA is TGCGCCAGCAGCCTGGGGGCCCAGGGCAGCACAGATACGCAGTATTTT.

CDR3 sequence reads: CASSPQLQGSNTEAFF. The CDR3 bases are TGTGCCAGCTCACCCCAATTACAGGGTTCGAACACTGAAGCTTTCTTT. V usage is TRBV18 and J usage is TRBJ1-1; TRBD1 might be the D (6 bases). The germline V and J ends were trimmed by 3 bases and 1 base, with 15 bases remaining between them. The CDR3 is made up of 16 amino acids. CDR1 and CDR2 (germline): KGHSH, LQKENI. The variable domain in full, with the rest retrieved from reference TRBV18 and TRBJ1-1, is NAGVMQNPRHLVRRRGQEARLRCSPMKGHSHVYWYRQLPEEGLKFMVYLQKENIIDESGMPKERFSAEFPKEGPSILRIQQVVRGDSAAYFCASSPQLQGSNTEAFFGQGTRLTVV.

The chain links TRBV5-4 to TRBJ2-5; TRBD2 matches at 9 bases. Per the germline V gene, CDR1 is SGHNT and CDR2 is YYREEE (reference sequence). V lost 0 bases to trimming and J lost 5 bases; unmatched junction nucleotides: 8. The CDR3 totals 16 residues. CDR3 sequence: CASSLGGTSGRETQYF. CDR3 nucleotide sequence: TGTGCCAGCAGCTTGGGGGGAACTAGCGGGCGGGAGACCCAGTACTTC.

CDR3 protein: CASSATGTSTYEQYF. DNA for the CDR3: TGTGCCAGCAGCGCGACCGGGACTAGTACCTACGAGCAGTACTTC. The rearrangement uses TRBV7-8 and TRBJ2-7, with TRBD2 matching over 8 bases. J was trimmed by 2 bases and V by 5 bases; bases with no gene match: 8. Germline CDR1 reads SGHVS; CDR2 reads FQNEAQ. CDR3 length: 15 amino acids.

The rearrangement links TRBV7-9 to TRBJ2-3; 8 bases agree with TRBD1. From germline, CDR1 is SEHNR and CDR2 FQNEAQ (reference sequence). This CDR3 is 16 amino acids long. J gave up 6 bases and V 5 bases, and 13 bases lay outside the gene matches. CDR3 in amino acids: CASSPPGQVGFDTQYF. CDR3 bases: TGTGCCAGCAGCCCCCCGGGACAGGTGGGCTTTGATACGCAGTATTTT.

Only a few counts were recorded for this clone. The CDR3 coding sequence is TGTGCCAGCAGCGCCGGGACTAGCGGGGTCAATGAGCAGTTCTTC. It translates to CASSAGTSGVNEQFF. This chain joins TRBV9 and TRBJ2-1, with 13 bases that match TRBD2. Germline trimming cut 3 bases from V and 6 bases from J; bases unmatched to any gene: 3. Germline lookup yields CDR1 SGDLS and CDR2 YYNGEE. The CDR3 contains 15 residues.

The chain carries TRBV28 and TRBJ1-5, with D perhaps TRBD1 (5 bases). This CDR3 has 14 residues. V shed 0 bases and J shed 4 bases, with 7 bases lying between them. In germline, CDR1 is MDHEN, CDR2 SYDVKM. Here the CDR3 DNA reads TGTGCCAGCAGTTTATGGACAGTAAATCAGCCCCAGCATTTT. Amino acids: CASSLWTVNQPQHF.

The chain couples TRBV12-3 or TRBV12-4 to TRBJ2-1, with 7 bases matching TRBD1. J gave up 8 bases and V 5 bases, and 6 bases lay outside the gene matches. This CDR3 is built from 13 residues. CDR3 sequence reads: CASSRQGRDEQFF. The CDR3 DNA follows: TGTGCCAGCAGTCGACAGGGCCGGGATGAGCAGTTCTTC.

This chain uses TRBV19 with TRBJ2-7; 14 nucleotides agree with TRBD2. CDR1 is LNHDA and CDR2 is SQIVND in the germline V gene (reference sequence). Germline trimming cut 4 bases from V and 7 bases from J; bases unmatched to any gene: 6. The CDR3 is 15 residues long. The CDR3: CASSTLGLAGGEQYF. The CDR3 nucleotides are TGTGCCAGTAGTACCCTTGGACTAGCGGGAGGAGAGCAGTACTTC.

The chain links TRBV27 to TRBJ2-7; the match to TRBD2 covers 9 bases. V lost 7 bases and J lost 6; bases outside the gene matches: 10. The CDR3 is made up of 14 amino acids. Per germline, CDR1 MNHEY and CDR2 SMNVEV (reference sequence). The CDR3: CASMARGRAGEQYF. The CDR3 bases are TGTGCCAGCATGGCACGCGGGAGGGCCGGCGAGCAGTACTTC.

The rearrangement joins TRBV5-4 to TRBJ2-1; 7 nucleotides line up with TRBD2. Losses at the gene ends were 1 base for V and 4 bases for J; bases not matched to a gene: 2. CDR3 length: 14 residues. Germline assignment: CDR1 SGHNT and CDR2 YYREEE (reference sequence). The CDR3 here is CASSLPGRYNEQFF. Written as DNA, the CDR3 is TGTGCCAGCAGCTTGCCCGGGAGGTACAATGAGCAGTTCTTC.

This sequence joins TRBV5-5 and TRBJ2-1; 9 bases match TRBD2. V lost 6 bases, J lost 10 bases, and 14 bases stayed unmatched. CDR3 length: 15 residues. Germline V gives CDR1 SGHKS, CDR2 YYEKEE (reference sequence). CDR3 coding DNA: TGTGCCAGCACTCGGAGGGCGGGAGGGCCTTCGGAGCAGTTCTTC. Its protein is CASTRRAGGPSEQFF.

The chain is built from TRBV15 and TRBJ2-1, with 9 bases aligning to TRBD2. The length of the CDR3 is 16 residues. Germline V gene sequence: CDR1 LNHNV, CDR2 YYDKDF (reference sequence). Losses at the gene ends were 3 bases for V and 1 base for J; bases not matched to a gene: 4. The CDR3 DNA is TGTGCCACCAGCAGTCGAAGCGGGGGGTCCTACAATGAGCAGTTCTTC. Its translation: CATSSRSGGSYNEQFF.

V is TRBV7-8 and J is TRBJ2-1, with 11 bases fitting TRBD2. Germline V CDR1 and CDR2: SGHVS, FQNEAQ. J was trimmed by 2 bases and V by 7 bases; bases with no gene match: 4. This CDR3 comprises 15 residues. The CDR3 sequence: CASKTSGGTYNEQFF. DNA for the CDR3: TGTGCCAGCAAAACTAGCGGGGGAACCTACAATGAGCAGTTCTTC.

This clone occurred a few times. The V and J genes are TRBV5-1 and TRBJ1-1, with D hard to call. This CDR3 has 16 amino acids. V lost 0 bases to trimming and J lost 1 base, with 13 bases between them. Looked up from germline, CDR1 is SGHRS and CDR2 is YFSETQ. The CDR3 sequence is CASSLADWVRNTEAFF. The CDR3 nucleotides are TGCGCCAGCAGCTTGGCCGACTGGGTCCGGAACACTGAAGCTTTCTTT. The whole variable domain, filled in from reference TRBV5-1 and TRBJ1-1, reads KAGVTQTPRYLIKTRGQQVTLSCSPISGHRSVSWYQQTPGQGLQFLFEYFSETQRNKGNFPGRFSGRQFSNSRSEMNVSTLELGDSALYLCASSLADWVRNTEAFFGQGTRLTVV.

The V call is TRBV19, the J call TRBJ1-1; TRBD1 matches at 7 bases. V lost 2 bases to trimming and J lost 0 bases; unmatched junction nucleotides: 3. From germline, CDR1 is LNHDA and CDR2 SQIVND (reference sequence). The CDR3 sequence is 15 residues long. CDR3 protein: CASSIRGGLNTEAFF. CDR3 sequence (DNA): TGTGCCAGTAGTATACGAGGGGGCCTGAACACTGAAGCTTTCTTT.

This chain uses TRBV19 with TRBJ2-2, with a tentative D call TRBD2 (6 bases). V lost 2 bases, J lost 3 bases, and 7 bases lay in between. CDR3 length: 14 amino acids. The germline CDR1 and CDR2 sequences are LNHDA and SQIVND (reference sequence). CDR3 nucleotide sequence: TGTGCCAGTAGTATATGGGGGGACACCGGGGAGCTGTTTTTT. This gives the protein CASSIWGDTGELFF.

As concerns this clone: The DNA is left out, because the CDR3 cannot be placed on it with certainty; the CDR3 is given as TCRdb lists it. The rearrangement links TRBV27 to TRBJ1-4; the table's TRBD1 call for D was not verified on the DNA. CDR1 is MNHEY, CDR2 SMNVEV, per germline (reference sequence). The CDR3 extends over 15 residues, inclusive of both ends. The CDR3: CASSFFGQSNEKLFF.

J is TRBJ1-1 and V is TRBV7-2; tentatively, D is TRBD1 (5 bases). Trimming cost V 5 bases and J 0 bases, with 13 bases left between them. CDR3 size: 15 residues. The germline CDR1 and CDR2 sequences are SGHTA and FQGNSA. CDR3 loop: CASSPQGSLNTEAFF. DNA of the CDR3: TGTGCCAGCAGCCCTCAGGGCAGCTTGAACACTGAAGCTTTCTTT.

The chain employs TRBV18 and TRBJ1-5; TRBD1 agrees at 8 bases. CDR1 is KGHSH, CDR2 LQKENI, per germline. V trimming: 6 bases; J trimming: 10 bases; junction bases outside the gene matches: 11. This CDR3 is built from 14 residues. In DNA form, the CDR3 reads TGTGCCAGCTCTCCAGGACAGGGCGTGAGTCCCCAGCATTTT. Protein sequence: CASSPGQGVSPQHF.

The chain uses TRBV25-1 and TRBJ1-2; 9 bases agree with TRBD1. The CDR3 contains 16 residues. Germline V lookup: CDR1 MGHDK, CDR2 SYGVNS. With V trimmed by 1 base and J by 10 bases, 13 bases remained unmatched. CDR3 protein: CASSELAGQGIQDYTF. The CDR3 DNA is TGTGCCAGCAGTGAATTAGCGGGACAGGGTATTCAAGACTACACCTTC.